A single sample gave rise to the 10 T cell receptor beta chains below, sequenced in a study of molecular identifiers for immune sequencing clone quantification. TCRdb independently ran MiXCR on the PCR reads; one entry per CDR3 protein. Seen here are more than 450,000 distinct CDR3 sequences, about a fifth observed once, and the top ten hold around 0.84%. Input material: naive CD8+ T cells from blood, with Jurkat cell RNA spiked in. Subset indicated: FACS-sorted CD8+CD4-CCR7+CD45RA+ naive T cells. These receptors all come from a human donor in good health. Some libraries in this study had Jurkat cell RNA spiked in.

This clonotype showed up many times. CDR3: CASSLWGKVGQGTGANVLTF. CDR3 DNA: TGTGCCAGCAGTTTATGGGGCAAGGTGGGACAGGGTACTGGGGCCAACGTCCTGACTTTC. V and J are TRBV28 and TRBJ2-6, with 9 bases that match TRBD1. The length of the CDR3 is 20 residues. The V gene's germline CDR1 is MDHEN and CDR2 SYDVKM. Unmatched junction bases numbered 11, after V lost 0 bases and J lost 2 bases.

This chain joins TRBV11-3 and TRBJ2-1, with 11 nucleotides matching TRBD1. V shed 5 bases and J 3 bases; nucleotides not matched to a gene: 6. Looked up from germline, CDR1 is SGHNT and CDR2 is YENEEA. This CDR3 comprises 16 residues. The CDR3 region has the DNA TGTGCCAGCAGCCCGAGGGACAGGGGGGGCTACAATGAGCAGTTCTTC. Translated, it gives CASSPRDRGGYNEQFF.

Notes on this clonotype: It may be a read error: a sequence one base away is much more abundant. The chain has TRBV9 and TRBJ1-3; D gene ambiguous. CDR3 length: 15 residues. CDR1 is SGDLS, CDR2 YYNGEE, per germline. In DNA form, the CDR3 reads TGTGCCAGCAGCGCGGAAACCGGATCTGGAAACGCCATATATTTT. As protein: CASSAETGSGNAIYF.

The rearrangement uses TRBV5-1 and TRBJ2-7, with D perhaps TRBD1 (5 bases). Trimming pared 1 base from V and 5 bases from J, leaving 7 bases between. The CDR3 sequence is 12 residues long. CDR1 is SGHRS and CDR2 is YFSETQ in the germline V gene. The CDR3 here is CASSLTQDEQYF. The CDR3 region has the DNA TGCGCCAGCAGCTTGACACAGGACGAGCAGTACTTC.

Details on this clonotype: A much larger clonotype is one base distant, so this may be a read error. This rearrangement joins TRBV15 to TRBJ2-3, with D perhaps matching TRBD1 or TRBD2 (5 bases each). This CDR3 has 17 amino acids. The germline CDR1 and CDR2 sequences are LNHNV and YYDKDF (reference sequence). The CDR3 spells CATSRVLGHPSTGTQYF. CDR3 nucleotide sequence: TGTGCCACCAGCAGAGTACTAGGACACCCAAGCACAGGTACGCAGTATTTT.

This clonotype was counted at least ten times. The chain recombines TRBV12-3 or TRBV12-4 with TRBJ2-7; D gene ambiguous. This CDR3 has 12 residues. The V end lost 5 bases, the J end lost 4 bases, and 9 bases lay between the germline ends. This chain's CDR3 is CASSPSRYEQYF. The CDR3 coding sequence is TGTGCCAGCAGTCCGTCGCGGTACGAGCAGTACTTC.

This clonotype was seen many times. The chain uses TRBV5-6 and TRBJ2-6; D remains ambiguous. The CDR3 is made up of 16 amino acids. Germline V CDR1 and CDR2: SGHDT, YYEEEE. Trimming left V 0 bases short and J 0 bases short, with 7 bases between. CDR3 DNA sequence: TGTGCCAGCAGCTTGGCGACTTTCTCTGGGGCCAACGTCCTGACTTTC. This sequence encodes CASSLATFSGANVLTF.

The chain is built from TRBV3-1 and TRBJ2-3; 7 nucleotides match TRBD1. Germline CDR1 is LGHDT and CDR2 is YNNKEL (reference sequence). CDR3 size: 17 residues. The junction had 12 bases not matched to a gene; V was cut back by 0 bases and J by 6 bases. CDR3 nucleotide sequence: TGTGCCAGCAGCCAAGAAGTCAGGGGGTCCGCATGGGATACGCAGTATTTT. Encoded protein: CASSQEVRGSAWDTQYF.

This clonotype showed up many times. The CDR3 sequence is CASSEVGGGTVTQYF. CDR3 DNA sequence: TGTGCCAGCAGTGAAGTTGGAGGTGGTACGGTAACGCAGTATTTT. The V and J genes are TRBV2 and TRBJ2-3, with TRBD2 as a possible D gene (5 bases). Trimming took off 1 base at V and 9 bases at J, with 17 bases between the two ends. The CDR3 runs 15 residues. Germline V gene data show CDR1 as SNHLY and CDR2 as FYNNEI. Filled out from reference TRBV2 and TRBJ2-3, the complete variable domain reads EPEVTQTPSHQVTQMGQEVILRCVPISNHLYFYWYRQILGQKVEFLVSFYNNEISEKSEIFDDQFSVERPDGSNFTLKIRSTKLEDSAMYFCASSEVGGGTVTQYFGPGTRLTVL.

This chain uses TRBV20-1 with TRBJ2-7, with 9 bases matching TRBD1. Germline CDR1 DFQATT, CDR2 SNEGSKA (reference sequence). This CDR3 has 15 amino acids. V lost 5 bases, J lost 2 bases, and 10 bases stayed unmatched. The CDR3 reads CSAYPRGQGTYEQYF. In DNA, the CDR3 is TGCAGTGCTTACCCACGGGGACAGGGCACCTACGAGCAGTACTTC.